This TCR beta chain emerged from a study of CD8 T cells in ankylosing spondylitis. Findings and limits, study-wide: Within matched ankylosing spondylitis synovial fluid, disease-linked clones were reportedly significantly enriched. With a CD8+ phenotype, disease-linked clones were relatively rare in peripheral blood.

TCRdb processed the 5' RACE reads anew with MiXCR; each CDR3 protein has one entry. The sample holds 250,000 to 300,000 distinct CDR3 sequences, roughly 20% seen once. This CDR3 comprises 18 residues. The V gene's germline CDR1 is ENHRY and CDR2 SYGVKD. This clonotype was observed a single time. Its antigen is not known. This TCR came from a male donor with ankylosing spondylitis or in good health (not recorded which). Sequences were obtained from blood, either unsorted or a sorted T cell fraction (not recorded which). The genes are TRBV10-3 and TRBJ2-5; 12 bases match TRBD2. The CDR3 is CAQSGGLTSGRPQETQYF. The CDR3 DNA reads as TGTGCACAATCAGGAGGTCTTACTAGCGGGAGGCCCCAAGAGACCCAGTACTTC.